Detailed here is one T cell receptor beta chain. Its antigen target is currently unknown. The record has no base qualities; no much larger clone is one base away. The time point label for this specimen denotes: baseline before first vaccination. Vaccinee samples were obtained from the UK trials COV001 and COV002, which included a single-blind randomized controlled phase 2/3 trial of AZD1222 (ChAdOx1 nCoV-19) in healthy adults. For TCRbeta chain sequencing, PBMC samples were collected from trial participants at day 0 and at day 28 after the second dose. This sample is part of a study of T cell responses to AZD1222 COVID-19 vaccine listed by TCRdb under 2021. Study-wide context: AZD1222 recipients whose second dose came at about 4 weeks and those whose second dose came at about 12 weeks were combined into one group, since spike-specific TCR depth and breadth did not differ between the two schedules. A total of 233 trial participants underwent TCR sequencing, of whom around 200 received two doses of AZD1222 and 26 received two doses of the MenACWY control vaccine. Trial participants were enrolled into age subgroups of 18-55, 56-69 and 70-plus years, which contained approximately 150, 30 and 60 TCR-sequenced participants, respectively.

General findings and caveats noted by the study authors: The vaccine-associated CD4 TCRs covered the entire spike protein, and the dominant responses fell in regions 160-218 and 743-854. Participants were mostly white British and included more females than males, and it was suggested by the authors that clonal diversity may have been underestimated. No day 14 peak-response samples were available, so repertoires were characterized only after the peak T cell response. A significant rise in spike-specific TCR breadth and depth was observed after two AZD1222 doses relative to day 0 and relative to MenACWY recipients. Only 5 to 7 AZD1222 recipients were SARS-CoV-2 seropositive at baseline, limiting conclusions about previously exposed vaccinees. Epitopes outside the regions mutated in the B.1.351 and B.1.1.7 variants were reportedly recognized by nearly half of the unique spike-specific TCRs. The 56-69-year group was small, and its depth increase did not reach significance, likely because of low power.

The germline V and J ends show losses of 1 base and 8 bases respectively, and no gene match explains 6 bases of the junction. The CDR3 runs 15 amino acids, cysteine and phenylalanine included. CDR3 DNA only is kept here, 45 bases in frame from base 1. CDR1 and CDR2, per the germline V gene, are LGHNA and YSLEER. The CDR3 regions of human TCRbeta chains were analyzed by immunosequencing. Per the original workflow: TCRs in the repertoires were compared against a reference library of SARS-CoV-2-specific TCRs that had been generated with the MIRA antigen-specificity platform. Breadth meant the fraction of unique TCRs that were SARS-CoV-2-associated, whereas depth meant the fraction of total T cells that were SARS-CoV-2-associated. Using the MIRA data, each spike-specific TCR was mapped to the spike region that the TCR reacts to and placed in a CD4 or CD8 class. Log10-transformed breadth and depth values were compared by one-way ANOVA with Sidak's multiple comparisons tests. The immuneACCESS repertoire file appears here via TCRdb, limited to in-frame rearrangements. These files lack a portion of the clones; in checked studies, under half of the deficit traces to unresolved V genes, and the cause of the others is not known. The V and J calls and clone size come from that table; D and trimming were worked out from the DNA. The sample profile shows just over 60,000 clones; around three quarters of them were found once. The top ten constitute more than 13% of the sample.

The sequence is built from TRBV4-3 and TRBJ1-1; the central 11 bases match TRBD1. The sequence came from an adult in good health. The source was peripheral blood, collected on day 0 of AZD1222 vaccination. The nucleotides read TGCGCCAGCAGCCAAGGATGGACAGGGGGCTCCGAAGCTTTCTTT. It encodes CASSQGWTGGSEAFF.